Listed below are T cell receptor beta chains from one sample, sequenced in a study of blood T cell repertoires in COVID-19. TCRdb's table, derived via immunoSEQ multiplex PCR, lists solely in-frame clones and lacks some. This sample has over 150,000 clones, with roughly 89% found just once. Input material: peripheral blood. The receptors here all came from a woman in her sixties who had recovered from COVID-19. CDR3s include the opening cysteine and the closing phenylalanine or tryptophan. D genes are given only for firm matches. A row's size may be missing; if present it is once, few, many or a size class.

DNA,CDR3,J,size,length,V,D
TGCGCCAGCAGCTTGCTCGGGGACAATGAGCAGTTCTTC,CASSLLGDNEQFF,TRBJ2-1,.,13,TRBV5-1,.
TGTGCCAGCAGCTTAGTCGGGGGTACCTCCTACAATGAGCAGTTCTTC,CASSLVGGTSYNEQFF,TRBJ2-1,.,16,TRBV7-8,.
TGTGCCAGCAGCCAAGTACAGCTAGCGGGGGGCTTTGATGAAGAGACCCAGTACTTC,CASSQVQLAGGFDEETQYF,TRBJ2-5,once,19,TRBV3-1/TRBV3-2,TRBD2
TGCGCCAGCAGTAGGAACACTGAAGCTTTCTTT,CASSRNTEAFF,TRBJ1-1,.,11,TRBV5-1,.
TGTGCCAGCAGCGTAGGTGGGGCAGGGGGCCCTGGAAACACCATATATTTT,CASSVGGAGGPGNTIYF,TRBJ1-3,.,17,TRBV9,TRBD1
TGTGCCACCCCCGGCACCGGGGAGCTGTTTTTT,CATPGTGELFF,TRBJ2-2,.,11,TRBV15,.
TGTGCCAGCAGTACGCCAGCGGGGTATCAGCAGTACTTC,CASSTPAGYQQYF,TRBJ2-7,.,13,TRBV28,TRBD2
TGTGCCAGCAGCCAAGATCTCAGGTTGGCTATGAACACTGAAGCTTTCTTT,CASSQDLRLAMNTEAFF,TRBJ1-1,.,17,TRBV4-2,.
TGCGCCAGCAGCTCCCCTATAGGGGACAGGTCGGACTATGGCTACACCTTC,CASSSPIGDRSDYGYTF,TRBJ1-2,.,17,TRBV5-1,TRBD1
TGTGCCAGCAGCTTGGGGGCTACGTATTGGAATGAGCAGTTCTTC,CASSLGATYWNEQFF,TRBJ2-1,.,15,TRBV5-8,.